This T cell receptor (beta chain) was identified during a study of follicular helper T cells after annual influenza vaccination. Unmatched junction bases numbered 1, after V lost 3 bases and J lost 3 bases. The CDR3 loop spans 12 amino acids. The germline V gene encodes CDR1 GTSNPN and CDR2 SVGIG (reference sequence). Time point reported: 2014-2015 season, 7 days after vaccination. Worth noting for this clone: Its antigen remains unidentified. In the same sample, other DNA sequences code for this CDR3.

Study results and limitations: Only roughly 9.5-21% of analyzed cells yielded productive TCRB sequences. Plasmablast frequency change correlated with clonality change in ICOS+CD38+ cTfh.

Sequencing of TCRB used Survey level resolution. Produced via immunoSEQ multiplex PCR; TCRdb's table is partial and in-frame only. This sample carries 8,500 to 9,000 clones, approximately 78% of them seen once, and the ten largest clones take 3.5% to 4.5%. This chain uses TRBV30 with TRBJ2-5; 7 bases fit TRBD2. The source is an adult who received the influenza vaccine. Sequencing used CXCR5+ CD38- circulating T follicular helper cells from blood, obtained 7 days after influenza vaccination. Described subset: circulating Tfh, non-naive CD4+CXCR5+PD-1+ (ICOS+CD38+ or ICOS-CD38-). This CDR3 reads CAWSAGEETQYF. The CDR3 DNA is TGTGCCTGGAGCGCGGGGGAAGAGACCCAGTACTTC.